These 5 T cell receptor beta chains came from one sample sequenced in a study of T-cell memory formation after mild COVID-19. MiXCR was run by TCRdb on the 5' RACE reads, yielding one entry per CDR3 protein. The sample carries roughly 610,000 distinct CDR3 sequences, around a sixth recorded once. Sequenced sample: PBMCs or a T cell subset sorted from them (not recorded which). The receptors derive from an adult woman who had mild COVID-19 (a few samples of this study predate the infection). Cell type and time point are not known.

This clonotype was seen repeatedly, ten times or more. This chain links TRBV30 with TRBJ2-7; 9 nucleotides align to TRBD1. This CDR3 is 12 amino acids long. V was pared by 8 bases and J by 1 base, with 3 bases of the junction left unmatched. Germline V gives CDR1 GTSNPN, CDR2 SVGIG (reference sequence). The CDR3 is CATGQGSYEQYF. CDR3 coding DNA: TGTGCCACAGGACAGGGGTCCTACGAGCAGTACTTC.

Many counts were recorded for this clonotype. The CDR3 DNA is TGTGCCAGTAGATCACAGGCGCCGAACACTGAAGCTTTCTTT. Amino acid sequence: CASRSQAPNTEAFF. The chain has TRBV19 and TRBJ1-1, with D tentatively TRBD1 (5 bases). The CDR3 has 14 residues. V was cut by 6 bases and J by 1 base, with 12 bases left in between. Germline V lookup: CDR1 LNHDA, CDR2 SQIVND (reference sequence).

V is TRBV12-3 or TRBV12-4 and J is TRBJ1-1, with unresolved D. This CDR3 spans 15 amino acids. Between the trimmed V and J ends, which lost 2 bases and 1 base, there was a span of 11 bases. The CDR3 is CASSLREVGNTEAFF. The CDR3 DNA reads as TGTGCCAGCAGTTTACGTGAGGTCGGGAACACTGAAGCTTTCTTT.

This clonotype was detected many times. J is TRBJ2-3 and V is TRBV5-1; a possible D gene is TRBD2 (5 bases). Per germline, CDR1 SGHRS and CDR2 YFSETQ. The CDR3 totals 14 residues. With 5 bases removed from V and 4 bases from J, the gap between germline ends came to 14 bases. The DNA of the CDR3 is TGCGCCAGCAGATTCAGCGGAAACTCAGATACGCAGTATTTT. Translating it yields CASRFSGNSDTQYF.

The chain uses TRBV15 and TRBJ2-2; TRBD1 agrees at 7 bases. The CDR3 is made up of 22 amino acids. From germline, CDR1 is LNHNV and CDR2 YYDKDF (reference sequence). Trimming at V came to 2 bases and at J to 3 bases, leaving 24 bases not matched to a gene. This CDR3 is CATSRPQNRDSRVLVDTGELFF. The CDR3, as DNA: TGTGCCACCAGCAGACCCCAGAATCGGGACAGCCGGGTCCTTGTGGACACCGGGGAGCTGTTTTTT.